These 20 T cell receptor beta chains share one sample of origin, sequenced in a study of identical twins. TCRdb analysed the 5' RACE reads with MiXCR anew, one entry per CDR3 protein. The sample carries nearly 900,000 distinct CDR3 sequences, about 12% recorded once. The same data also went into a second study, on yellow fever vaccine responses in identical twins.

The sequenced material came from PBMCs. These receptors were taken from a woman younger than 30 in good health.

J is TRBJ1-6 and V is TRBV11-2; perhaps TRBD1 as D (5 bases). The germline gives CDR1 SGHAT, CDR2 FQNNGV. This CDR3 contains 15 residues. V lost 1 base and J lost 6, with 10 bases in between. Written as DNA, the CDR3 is TGTGCCAGCAGCTTAGTTCAGGGAGGTAATTCACCCCTCCACTTT. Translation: CASSLVQGGNSPLHF. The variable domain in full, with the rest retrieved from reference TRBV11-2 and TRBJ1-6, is EAGVAQSPRYKIIEKRQSVAFWCNPISGHATLYWYQQILGQGPKLLIQFQNNGVVDDSQLPKDRFSAERLKGVDSTLKIQPAKLEDSAVYLCASSLVQGGNSPLHFGNGTRLTVT.

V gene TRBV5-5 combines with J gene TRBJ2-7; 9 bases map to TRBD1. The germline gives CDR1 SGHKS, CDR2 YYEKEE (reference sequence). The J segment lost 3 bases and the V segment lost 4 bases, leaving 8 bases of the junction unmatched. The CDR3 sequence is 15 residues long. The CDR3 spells CASSPQGALLYEQYF. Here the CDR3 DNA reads TGTGCCAGCAGCCCACAGGGGGCTCTCCTCTACGAGCAGTACTTC.

The CDR3 DNA reads as TGCAGTGCTAGAGGGGAGGACTTGGGAGGTCAGCCCCAGCATTTT. This encodes CSARGEDLGGQPQHF. V is TRBV20-1 and J is TRBJ1-5; D gene uncertain. Trimming removed 1 base at V and 6 bases at J, with 16 bases between. The germline CDR1 and CDR2 sequences are DFQATT and SNEGSKA (reference sequence). The CDR3 is 15 residues long.

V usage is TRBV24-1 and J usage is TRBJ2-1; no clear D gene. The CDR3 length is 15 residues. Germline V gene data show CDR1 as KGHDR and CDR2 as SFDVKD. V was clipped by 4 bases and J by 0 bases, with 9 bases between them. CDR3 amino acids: CATSDGLGSYNEQFF. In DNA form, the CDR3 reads TGTGCCACCAGTGACGGGCTGGGCTCCTACAATGAGCAGTTCTTC.

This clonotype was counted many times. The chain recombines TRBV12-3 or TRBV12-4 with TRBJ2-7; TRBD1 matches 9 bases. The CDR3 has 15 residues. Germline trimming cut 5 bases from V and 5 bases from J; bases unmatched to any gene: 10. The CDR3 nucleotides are TGTGCCAGCAGTCTTTCCGGGACAGGGATGCACGAGCAGTACTTC. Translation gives CASSLSGTGMHEQYF.

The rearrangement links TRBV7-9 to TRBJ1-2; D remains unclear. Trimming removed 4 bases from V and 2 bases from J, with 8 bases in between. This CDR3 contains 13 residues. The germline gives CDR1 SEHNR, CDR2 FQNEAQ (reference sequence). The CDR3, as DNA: TGTGCCAGCAGCTCGGACGTCAACTATGGCTACACCTTC. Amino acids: CASSSDVNYGYTF.

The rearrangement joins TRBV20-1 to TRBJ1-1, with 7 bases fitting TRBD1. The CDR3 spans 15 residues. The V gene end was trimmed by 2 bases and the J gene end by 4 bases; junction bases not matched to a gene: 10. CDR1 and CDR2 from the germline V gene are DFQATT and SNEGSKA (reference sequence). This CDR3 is CSARPTGERRTEAFF. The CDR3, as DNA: TGCAGTGCTAGACCAACAGGGGAACGGCGCACTGAAGCTTTCTTT.

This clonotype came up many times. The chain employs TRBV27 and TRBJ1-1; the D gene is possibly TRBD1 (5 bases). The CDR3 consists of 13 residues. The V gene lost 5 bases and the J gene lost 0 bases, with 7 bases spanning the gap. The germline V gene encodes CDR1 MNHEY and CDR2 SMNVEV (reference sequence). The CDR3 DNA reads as TGTGCCAGCAGTAAGGGGTTGAACACTGAAGCTTTCTTT. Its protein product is CASSKGLNTEAFF.

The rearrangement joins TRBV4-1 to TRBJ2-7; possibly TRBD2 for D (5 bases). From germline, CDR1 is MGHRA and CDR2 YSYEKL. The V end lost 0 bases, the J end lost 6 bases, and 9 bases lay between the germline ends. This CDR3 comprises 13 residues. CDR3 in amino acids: CASSQDRGPEQYF. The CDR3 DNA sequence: TGCGCCAGCAGCCAAGATCGCGGGCCCGAGCAGTACTTC.

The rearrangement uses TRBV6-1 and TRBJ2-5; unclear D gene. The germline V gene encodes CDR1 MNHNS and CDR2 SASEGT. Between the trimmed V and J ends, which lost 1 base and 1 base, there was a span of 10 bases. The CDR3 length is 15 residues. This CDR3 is CASSEDLLLQETQYF. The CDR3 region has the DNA TGTGCCAGCAGTGAAGACCTCTTACTCCAAGAGACCCAGTACTTC.

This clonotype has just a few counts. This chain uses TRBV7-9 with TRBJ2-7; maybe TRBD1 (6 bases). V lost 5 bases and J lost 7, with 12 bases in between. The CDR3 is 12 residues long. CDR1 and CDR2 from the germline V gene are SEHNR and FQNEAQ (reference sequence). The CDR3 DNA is TGTGCCAGCAGCACGGGTCAGGGGGAGCAGTACTTC. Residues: CASSTGQGEQYF.

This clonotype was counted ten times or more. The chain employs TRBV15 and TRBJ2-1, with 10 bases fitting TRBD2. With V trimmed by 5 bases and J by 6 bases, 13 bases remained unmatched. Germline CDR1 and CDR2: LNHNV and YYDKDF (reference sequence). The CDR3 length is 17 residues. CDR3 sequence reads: CATSSSSLAGVINEQFF. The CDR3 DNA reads TGTGCCACCAGCTCTTCTTCCCTAGCGGGGGTTATCAATGAGCAGTTCTTC.

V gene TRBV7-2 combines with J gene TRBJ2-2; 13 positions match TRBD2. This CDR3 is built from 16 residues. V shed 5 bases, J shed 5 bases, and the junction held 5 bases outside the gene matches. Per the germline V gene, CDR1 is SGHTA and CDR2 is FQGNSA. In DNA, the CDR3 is TGTGCCAGCAGCCGGACTAGCGGGAGTTGGACCGGGGAGCTGTTTTTT. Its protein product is CASSRTSGSWTGELFF.

CDR3 nucleotides: TGCAGCGTCGAAAACCTTGGGATTGAAGCTTTCTTT. This encodes CSVENLGIEAFF. The V and J genes are TRBV29-1 and TRBJ1-1, with D unclear. V dropped 6 bases and J dropped 7 bases, with 15 bases sitting between them. Per the germline V gene, CDR1 is SQVTM and CDR2 is ANQGSEA. This CDR3 spans 12 amino acids.

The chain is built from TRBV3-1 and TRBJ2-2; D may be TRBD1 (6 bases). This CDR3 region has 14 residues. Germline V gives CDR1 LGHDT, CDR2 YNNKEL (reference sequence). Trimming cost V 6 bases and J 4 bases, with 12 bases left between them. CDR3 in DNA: TGTGCCAGCAGTCACAGGGTCGCCACCGGGGAGCTGTTTTTT. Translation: CASSHRVATGELFF. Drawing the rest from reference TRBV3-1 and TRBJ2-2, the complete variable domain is DTAVSQTPKYLVTQMGNDKSIKCEQNLGHDTMYWYKQDSKKFLKIMFSYNNKELIINETVPNRFSPKSPDKAHLNLHINSLELGDSAVYFCASSHRVATGELFFGEGSRLTVL.

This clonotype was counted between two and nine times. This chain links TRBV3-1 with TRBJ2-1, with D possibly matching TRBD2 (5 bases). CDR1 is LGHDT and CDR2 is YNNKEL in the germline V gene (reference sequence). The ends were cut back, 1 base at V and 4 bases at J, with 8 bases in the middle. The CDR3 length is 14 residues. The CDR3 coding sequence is TGTGCCAGCAGCCAAGGGACTCCGTACAATGAGCAGTTCTTC. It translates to CASSQGTPYNEQFF.

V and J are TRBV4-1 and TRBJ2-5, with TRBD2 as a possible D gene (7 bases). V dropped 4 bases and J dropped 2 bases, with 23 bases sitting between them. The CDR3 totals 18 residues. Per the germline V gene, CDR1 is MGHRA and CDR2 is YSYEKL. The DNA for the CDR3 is TGCGCCAGCAGCCTGATGGCCAAGGGAGGGGGGATACAAGAGACCCAGTACTTC. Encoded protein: CASSLMAKGGGIQETQYF.

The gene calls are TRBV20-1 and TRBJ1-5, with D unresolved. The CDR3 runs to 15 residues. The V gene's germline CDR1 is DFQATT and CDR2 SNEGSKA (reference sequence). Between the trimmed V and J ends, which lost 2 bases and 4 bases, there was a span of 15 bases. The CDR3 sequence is CSARSDGHGNQPQHF. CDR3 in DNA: TGCAGTGCTAGATCCGACGGCCACGGAAATCAGCCCCAGCATTTT.

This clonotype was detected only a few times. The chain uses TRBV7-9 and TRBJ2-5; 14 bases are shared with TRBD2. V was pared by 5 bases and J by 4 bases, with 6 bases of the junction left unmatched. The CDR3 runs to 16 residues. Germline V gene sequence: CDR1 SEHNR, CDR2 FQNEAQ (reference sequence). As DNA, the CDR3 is TGTGCCAGCAGCATAGGGACTAGCGGGAGTTCAGAGACCCAGTACTTC. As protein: CASSIGTSGSSETQYF.

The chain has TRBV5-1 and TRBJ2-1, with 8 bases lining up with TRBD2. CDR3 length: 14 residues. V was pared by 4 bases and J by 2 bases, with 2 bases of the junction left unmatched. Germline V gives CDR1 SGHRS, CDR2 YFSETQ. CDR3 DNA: TGCGCCAGCAGCGCGGGACTAGCCTACAATGAGCAGTTCTTC. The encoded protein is CASSAGLAYNEQFF.